Shown below are 20 T cell receptor beta chains from a single sample sequenced in a study of blood T cell repertoires in COVID-19. Clones were read by immunoSEQ multiplex PCR, and TCRdb kept only the in-frame ones, dropping some. The table includes some 260,000 clones, around nine tenths detected once. Sequenced material: peripheral blood. The receptors here all came from a young man with active or convalescent COVID-19.

This clone was seen a handful of times. V is TRBV27 and J is TRBJ1-2, with 8 positions matching TRBD1. This CDR3 comprises 11 residues. J gave up 5 bases and V 10 bases, and 3 bases lay outside the gene matches. Germline V lookup: CDR1 MNHEY, CDR2 SMNVEV (reference sequence). CDR3: CATRQGYGYTF. For the CDR3, the DNA is TGTGCCACCCGACAGGGGTATGGCTACACCTTC.

The V and J genes are TRBV30 and TRBJ2-1; the D gene is possibly TRBD2 (5 bases). V lost 8 bases to trimming and J lost 10 bases, with 18 bases between them. The CDR3 consists of 12 residues. Germline CDR1 is GTSNPN and CDR2 is SVGIG (reference sequence). The chain's CDR3 is CARRPKTGEQFF. CDR3 DNA sequence: TGTGCCCGCCGACCGAAAACGGGGGAGCAGTTCTTC.

The chain has TRBV29-1 and TRBJ2-3; possibly TRBD1 for D (6 bases). V was shortened by 7 bases and J by 0 bases, with 17 bases between the two germline ends. The V gene's germline CDR1 is SQVTM and CDR2 ANQGSEA. There are 15 residues in the CDR3. DNA of the CDR3: TGCAGCGCGACAGGAATCATATCTAGCACAGATACGCAGTATTTT. It encodes CSATGIISSTDTQYF.

The chain employs TRBV5-4 and TRBJ2-2, with a tentative D call TRBD2 (6 bases). Germline loops: CDR1 SGHNT, CDR2 YYREEE (reference sequence). The CDR3 extends over 15 amino acids. Trimming took off 5 bases at V and 0 bases at J, with 11 bases between the two ends. The CDR3 protein is CASSPRDSNTGELFF. In DNA, the CDR3 is TGTGCCAGCAGTCCCCGGGACTCGAACACCGGGGAGCTGTTTTTT.

The genes are TRBV7-2 and TRBJ2-1, with 7 bases matching TRBD1. The CDR3 covers 13 residues. The ends lost 5 bases at V and 7 bases at J; junction bases unmatched: 5. Germline CDR1 reads SGHTA; CDR2 reads FQGNSA. The CDR3 region is CASSIDRVNEQFF. The CDR3 DNA is TGTGCCAGCAGCATAGACAGGGTTAATGAGCAGTTCTTC.

This clone came up once. The chain carries TRBV7-9 and TRBJ1-1, with D hard to call. The ends were cut back, 6 bases at V and 2 bases at J, with 10 bases in the middle. The CDR3 is 13 amino acids. From germline, CDR1 is SEHNR and CDR2 FQNEAQ (reference sequence). The CDR3 bases are TGTGCCAGCAGTAGCCAGAGCAACACTGAAGCTTTCTTT. This sequence encodes CASSSQSNTEAFF.

The V and J genes are TRBV5-6 and TRBJ1-5; no reliable D call. CDR3 length: 13 amino acids. Trimming took off 0 bases at V and 9 bases at J, with 10 bases between the two ends. Germline V gene data show CDR1 as SGHDT and CDR2 as YYEEEE. The CDR3 region is CASSLDRLGPQHF. The CDR3 coding sequence is TGTGCCAGCAGCTTGGACAGATTAGGGCCCCAGCATTTT.

CDR3 bases: TGTGCCAGCAGCTTGGGGACAGGGGTAGAGACCCAGTACTTC. Translation: CASSLGTGVETQYF. This chain uses TRBV5-6 with TRBJ2-5; 9 nucleotides line up with TRBD1. CDR1 is SGHDT and CDR2 is YYEEEE in the germline V gene. The length of the CDR3 is 14 residues. V shed 0 bases and J 4 bases; nucleotides not matched to a gene: 1.

The genes are TRBV7-2 and TRBJ1-2; 8 bases are shared with TRBD1. CDR3 length equals 15 residues. Germline V gene sequence: CDR1 SGHTA, CDR2 FQGNSA. With V trimmed by 7 bases and J by 4 bases, 11 bases remained unmatched. The CDR3 loop is CASNPGGSSGYGYTF. The CDR3 DNA follows: TGTGCCAGCAACCCAGGGGGCAGTTCGGGCTATGGCTACACCTTC.

CDR3 sequence (DNA): TGCGCCAGCAGCTCTGGACAGACGAACACTGAAGCTTTCTTT. This sequence encodes CASSSGQTNTEAFF. The rearrangement uses TRBV5-1 and TRBJ1-1, with D possibly TRBD1 on 6 matching bases. With 3 bases removed from V and 1 base from J, the gap between germline ends came to 10 bases. Per the germline V gene, CDR1 is SGHRS and CDR2 is YFSETQ. The CDR3 consists of 14 residues.

The CDR3 DNA reads TGTGCCAGCAGCCCCTCGAAAAACAGGGACTATGGCTACACCTTC. Translated: CASSPSKNRDYGYTF. The J gene is TRBJ1-2, the V gene TRBV7-2; possibly TRBD1 for D (6 bases). Germline CDR1 and CDR2: SGHTA and FQGNSA. The CDR3 contains 15 residues. With 5 bases removed from V and 3 bases from J, the gap between germline ends came to 16 bases. Looking up the rest from reference TRBV7-2 and TRBJ1-2 gives the full variable domain: GAGVSQSPSNKVTEKGKDVELRCDPISGHTALYWYRQSLGQGLEFLIYFQGNSAPDKSGLPSDRFSAERTGGSVSTLTIQRTQQEDSAVYLCASSPSKNRDYGYTFGSGTRLTVV.

The chain carries TRBV7-2 and TRBJ1-3; D not resolved. Germline V gene sequence: CDR1 SGHTA, CDR2 FQGNSA. The CDR3 length is 11 residues. Trimming pared 1 base from V and 8 bases from J, leaving 3 bases between. Here the CDR3 reads CASSLVDTIYF. CDR3 sequence (DNA): TGTGCCAGCAGCTTAGTAGACACCATATATTTT.

The chain is built from TRBV6-2 or TRBV6-3 and TRBJ2-7; D gene unclear. V lost 4 bases to trimming and J lost 2 bases, with 12 bases between them. Germline values: CDR1 MNHEY, CDR2 SVGEGT. The CDR3 totals 14 residues. CDR3 region: CASSSVEATYEQYF. Written as DNA, the CDR3 is TGTGCCAGCAGTTCGGTCGAGGCAACCTACGAGCAGTACTTC.

V is TRBV11-2 and J is TRBJ1-1, with 9 nucleotides matching TRBD1. Germline CDR1 reads SGHAT; CDR2 reads FQNNGV. Trimming took 6 bases from V and 11 from J; bases not matched to a gene: 10. The CDR3 extends over 13 amino acids. The CDR3: CASSYRTGVSAFF. Here the CDR3 DNA reads TGTGCCAGCAGTTACCGGACAGGGGTTAGCGCTTTCTTT.

The J gene is TRBJ2-1, the V gene TRBV7-2; 7 positions agree with TRBD2. Germline loops: CDR1 SGHTA, CDR2 FQGNSA. The CDR3 runs 11 residues. With V trimmed by 1 base and J by 12 bases, 0 bases remained unmatched. The DNA of the CDR3 is TGTGCCAGCAGCTTAGGGGGGGGGCAGTTCTTC. Its protein product is CASSLGGGQFF.

This clone is a singleton in its sample. The genes are TRBV6-5 and TRBJ1-6, with 9 bases identical to TRBD1. The germline gives CDR1 MNHEY, CDR2 SVGAGI. V lost 6 bases, J lost 6 bases, and 3 bases stayed unmatched. This CDR3 has 14 amino acids. The CDR3 DNA follows: TGTGCCAGCAGGGGACAGGGAGCTAATTCACCCCTCCACTTT. This translates into CASRGQGANSPLHF.

This clone was counted a few times. Other DNA sequences within the sample encode an identical CDR3. CDR3 nucleotides: TGTGCCAGCAGTCGGGACAGGCAAGAGACCCAGTACTTC. This gives the protein CASSRDRQETQYF. The chain joins TRBV6-2 or TRBV6-3 to TRBJ2-5, with 8 nucleotides matching TRBD1. The CDR3 contains 13 residues. The junction had 1 base not matched to a gene; V was cut back by 5 bases and J by 2 bases. Germline assignment: CDR1 MNHEY and CDR2 SVGEGT.

J is TRBJ1-2 and V is TRBV9; no firm D call. This CDR3 region has 13 residues. The V gene lost 2 bases and the J gene lost 8 bases, with 13 bases spanning the gap. The V gene's germline CDR1 is SGDLS and CDR2 YYNGEE. The CDR3 here is CASSVPGVRGYTF. In nucleotides, the CDR3 is TGTGCCAGCAGCGTCCCCGGGGTTAGAGGCTACACCTTC.

The gene calls are TRBV5-1 and TRBJ2-1; 8 nucleotides match TRBD1. CDR3 length: 15 residues. V lost 4 bases to trimming and J lost 4 bases; unmatched junction nucleotides: 7. Germline V gives CDR1 SGHRS, CDR2 YFSETQ. CDR3 residues: CASSGTGGAYNEQFF. In DNA form, the CDR3 reads TGCGCCAGCAGCGGAACAGGGGGAGCGTACAATGAGCAGTTCTTC.

This clone is a singleton in its sample. The V call is TRBV29-1, the J call TRBJ2-1, with D maybe TRBD2 (6 bases). Germline CDR1 reads SQVTM; CDR2 reads ANQGSEA. Trimming cost V 7 bases and J 7 bases, with 14 bases left between them. The CDR3 is made up of 12 amino acids. Written as DNA, the CDR3 is TGCAGCGGTGACCGGGACTTTAATGAGCAGTTCTTC. It translates to CSGDRDFNEQFF.